The T cell receptor (beta chain) under discussion was sequenced for a study of shared clonotypes between healthy human individuals. Overall study context: With ages of 18 to 49, the donors were two women and a few men.

Trimming removed 8 bases from V and 0 bases from J; junction bases left unmatched: 11. Per germline, CDR1 MNHNY and CDR2 SVGAGI (reference sequence). This CDR3 is 16 amino acids long. Findings and limits, study-wide: Genetic and exposure-history diversity was limited by the few donors.

About 200 ng DNA, 30,000 or so T cell genomes, went into each sorted-subset replicate PCR. Data came from immunoSEQ multiplex PCR; TCRdb stores just in-frame clones and leaves some out. Of roughly 1,800,000 clones listed, about 95% were seen once; the top ten hold around 1.2%. For this clone: Antigen unknown.

Only CD45RO-negative cells positively selected for CCR7 counted as naive CD8 cells, so terminally differentiated effector memory CD45RA+ cells were excluded. All the donors were Caucasian adults who lived in Nashville, Tennessee. The sequence came from a young man in good health. The V and J genes are TRBV6-6 and TRBJ2-3; 7 nucleotides align to TRBD1. The sample comprised naive CD8+ T cells sorted from blood. This CDR3 is CASAAPGQPSTDTQYF. DNA for the CDR3: TGTGCCAGCGCTGCCCCGGGACAGCCTAGCACAGATACGCAGTATTTT.